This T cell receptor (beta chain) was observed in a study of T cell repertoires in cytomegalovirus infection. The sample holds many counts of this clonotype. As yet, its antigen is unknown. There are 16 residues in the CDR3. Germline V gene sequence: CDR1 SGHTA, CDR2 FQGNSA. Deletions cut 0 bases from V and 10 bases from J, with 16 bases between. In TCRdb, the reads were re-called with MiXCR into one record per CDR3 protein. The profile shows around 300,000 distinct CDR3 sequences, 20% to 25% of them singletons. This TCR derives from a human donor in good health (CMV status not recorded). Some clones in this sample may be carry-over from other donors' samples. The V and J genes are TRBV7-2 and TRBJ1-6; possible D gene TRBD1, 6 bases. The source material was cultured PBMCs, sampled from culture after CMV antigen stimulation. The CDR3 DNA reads TGTGCCAGCAGCTTAGCGCTAGGGGGGTTAAGATCACCCCTCCACTTT. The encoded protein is CASSLALGGLRSPLHF.